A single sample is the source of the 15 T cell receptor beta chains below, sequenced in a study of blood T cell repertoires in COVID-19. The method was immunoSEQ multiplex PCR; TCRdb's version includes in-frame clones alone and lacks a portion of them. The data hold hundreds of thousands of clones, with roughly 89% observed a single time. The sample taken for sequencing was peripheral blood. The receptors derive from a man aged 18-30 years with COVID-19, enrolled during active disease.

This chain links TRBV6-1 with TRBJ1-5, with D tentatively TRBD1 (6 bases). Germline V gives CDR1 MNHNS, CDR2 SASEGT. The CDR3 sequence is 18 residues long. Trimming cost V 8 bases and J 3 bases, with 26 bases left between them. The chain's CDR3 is CASRADPTGPFYNQPQHF. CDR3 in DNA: TGTGCCAGCCGTGCGGACCCGACAGGCCCGTTTTACAATCAGCCCCAGCATTTT.

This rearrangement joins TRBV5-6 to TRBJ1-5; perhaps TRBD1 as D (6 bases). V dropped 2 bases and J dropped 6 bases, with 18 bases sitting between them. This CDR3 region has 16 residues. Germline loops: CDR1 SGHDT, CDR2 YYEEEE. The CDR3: CASSFYGTSQSQPQHF. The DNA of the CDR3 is TGTGCCAGCAGCTTTTACGGGACATCACAGTCTCAGCCCCAGCATTTT.

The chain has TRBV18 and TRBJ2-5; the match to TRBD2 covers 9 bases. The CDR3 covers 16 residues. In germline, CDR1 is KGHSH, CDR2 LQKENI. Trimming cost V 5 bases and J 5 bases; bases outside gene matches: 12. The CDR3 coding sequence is TGTGCCAGCTCAGCCCAGCGGGGGGACCGCGGGGAGACCCAGTACTTC. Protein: CASSAQRGDRGETQYF. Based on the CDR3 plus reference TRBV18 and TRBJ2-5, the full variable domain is NAGVMQNPRHLVRRRGQEARLRCSPMKGHSHVYWYRQLPEEGLKFMVYLQKENIIDESGMPKERFSAEFPKEGPSILRIQQVVRGDSAAYFCASSAQRGDRGETQYFGPGTRLLVL.

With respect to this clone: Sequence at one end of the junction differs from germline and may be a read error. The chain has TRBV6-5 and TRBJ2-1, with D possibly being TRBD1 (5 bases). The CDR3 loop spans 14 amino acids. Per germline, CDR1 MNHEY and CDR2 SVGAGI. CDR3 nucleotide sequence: TGTGCCAGCAGTTTTGACAGTTCCTTCAATGAGCAGTTCTTC. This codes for CASSFDSSFNEQFF.

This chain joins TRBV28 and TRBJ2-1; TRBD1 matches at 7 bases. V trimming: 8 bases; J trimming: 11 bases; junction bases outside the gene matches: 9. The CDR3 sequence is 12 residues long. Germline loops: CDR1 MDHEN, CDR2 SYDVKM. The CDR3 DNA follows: TGTGCCAGCGATAGTAGGACAGGTCAGCAGTTCTTC. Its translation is CASDSRTGQQFF.

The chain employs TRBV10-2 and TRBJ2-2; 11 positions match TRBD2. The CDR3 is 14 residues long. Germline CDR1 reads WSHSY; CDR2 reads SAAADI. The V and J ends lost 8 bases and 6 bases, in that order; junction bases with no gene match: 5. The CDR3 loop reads CASQLAGVAGELFF. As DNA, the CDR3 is TGCGCCAGCCAACTAGCGGGAGTCGCCGGGGAGCTGTTTTTT.

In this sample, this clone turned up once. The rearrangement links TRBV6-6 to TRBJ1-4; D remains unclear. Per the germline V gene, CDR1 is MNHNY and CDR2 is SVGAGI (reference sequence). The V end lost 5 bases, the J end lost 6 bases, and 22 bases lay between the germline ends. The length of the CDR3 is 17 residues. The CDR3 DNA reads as TGTGCCAGCAGTCCCGCGGGCCGGGGAAGCATTGATGAAAAACTGTTTTTT. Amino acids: CASSPAGRGSIDEKLFF.

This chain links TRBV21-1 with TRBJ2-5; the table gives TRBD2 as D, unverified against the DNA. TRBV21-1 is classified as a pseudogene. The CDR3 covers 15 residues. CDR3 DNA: TGTGCCAGCAGCAAAGTGGGCCCCAGACTAGTCTGGCTGTACTTC. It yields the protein CASSKVGPRLVWLYF.

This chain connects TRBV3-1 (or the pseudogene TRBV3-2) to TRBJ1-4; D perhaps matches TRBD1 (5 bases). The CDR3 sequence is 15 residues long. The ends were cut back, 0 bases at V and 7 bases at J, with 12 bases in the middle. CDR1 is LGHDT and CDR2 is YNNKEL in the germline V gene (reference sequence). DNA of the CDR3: TGTGCCAGCAGCCAAGACGGGGGTCGAACTGAAAAACTGTTTTTT. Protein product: CASSQDGGRTEKLFF.

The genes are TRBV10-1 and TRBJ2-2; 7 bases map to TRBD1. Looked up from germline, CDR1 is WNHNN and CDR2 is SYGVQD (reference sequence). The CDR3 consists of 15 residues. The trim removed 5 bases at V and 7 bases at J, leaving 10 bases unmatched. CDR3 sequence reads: CASSNDRAVGGELFF. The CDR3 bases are TGCGCCAGCAGTAACGACAGGGCAGTTGGCGGGGAGCTGTTTTTT.

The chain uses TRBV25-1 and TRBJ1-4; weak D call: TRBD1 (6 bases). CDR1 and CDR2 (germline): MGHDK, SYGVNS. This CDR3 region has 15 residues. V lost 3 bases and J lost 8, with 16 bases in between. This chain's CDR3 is CASSDHRVEREKLFF. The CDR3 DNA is TGTGCCAGCAGTGACCACAGGGTTGAGAGGGAAAAACTGTTTTTT.

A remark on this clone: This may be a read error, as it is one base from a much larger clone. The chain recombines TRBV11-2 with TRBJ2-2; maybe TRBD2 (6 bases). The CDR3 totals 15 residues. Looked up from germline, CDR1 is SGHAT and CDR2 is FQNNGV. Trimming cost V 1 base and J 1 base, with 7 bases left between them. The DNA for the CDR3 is TGTGCCAGCAGCTTAGGGGGGGTGAACACCGGGGAGCTGTTTTTT. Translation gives CASSLGGVNTGELFF.

In DNA, the CDR3 is TGTGCCACCGAGAGCTCTAGGGGCGGGGAGCTGTTTTTT. This translates into CATESSRGGELFF. The chain carries TRBV24-1 and TRBJ2-2; TRBD1 might be the D (5 bases). Trimming left V 9 bases short and J 7 bases short, with 14 bases between. Germline lookup yields CDR1 KGHDR and CDR2 SFDVKD. CDR3 length: 13 residues.

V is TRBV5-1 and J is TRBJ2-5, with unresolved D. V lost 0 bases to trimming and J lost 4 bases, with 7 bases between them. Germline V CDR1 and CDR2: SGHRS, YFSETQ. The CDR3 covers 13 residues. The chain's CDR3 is CASSLATRETQYF. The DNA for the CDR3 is TGCGCCAGCAGCTTGGCGACTCGAGAGACCCAGTACTTC.

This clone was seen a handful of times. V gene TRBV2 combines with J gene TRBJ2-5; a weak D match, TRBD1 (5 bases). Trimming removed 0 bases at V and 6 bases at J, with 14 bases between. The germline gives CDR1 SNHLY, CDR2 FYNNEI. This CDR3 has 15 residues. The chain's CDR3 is CASSEARVRAKTQYF. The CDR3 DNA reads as TGTGCCAGCAGTGAAGCGCGAGTCAGGGCGAAGACCCAGTACTTC.